This is a list of T cell receptor beta chains from one sample in a study of early stage breast cancer tumors. The data were produced by immunoSEQ multiplex PCR, yet TCRdb's version contains in-frame clones alone and is incomplete. The sample yields about 36,000 clones, roughly 72% seen once. The sample comprised blood. These receptor sequences come from a person between 55 and 69 years old with breast cancer. Each CDR3 is given with its conserved first and last residue. Fields, in order: V gene, D gene, J gene, CDR3 length, clone size, CDR3 DNA, CDR3 protein. A D gene is named only where the DNA matches it firmly. Only some rows state a clone size, as once, few, many or a class for expanded clones.

>TRBV4-1|-|TRBJ2-1|13|-
TGCGCCAGCAGCCAAGTGGAGCGGGATGAGCAGTTCTTC
CASSQVERDEQFF
>TRBV11-2|-|TRBJ1-1|13|-
TGTGCCAGCAGCTTAGGTTGGGGGACTGAAGCTTTCTTT
CASSLGWGTEAFF
>TRBV6-1|TRBD2|TRBJ2-3|15|once
TGTGCCAGCAGCCCCCGACTAGCGGGGGGTTATACGCAGTATTTT
CASSPRLAGGYTQYF
>TRBV4-2|TRBD1|TRBJ1-2|15|-
TGTGCCAGCAGCTTAAGTCTCGCAGGGGGCCCTGGCTACACCTTC
CASSLSLAGGPGYTF
>TRBV2|TRBD1|TRBJ2-2|15|-
TGTGCCAGCAGTGGAGACAGGGGGGGGTCCGGGGAGCTGTTTTTT
CASSGDRGGSGELFF
>TRBV18|-|TRBJ1-5|16|-
TGTGCCAGCTCACCTTCCGGGACGGAGCTCCATCAGCCCCAGCATTTT
CASSPSGTELHQPQHF
>TRBV25-1|TRBD1|TRBJ1-2|14|-
TGTGCCAGCAGCCTGACAGGGGGCAACTATGGCTACACCTTC
CASSLTGGNYGYTF
>TRBV6-1|TRBD1|TRBJ1-2|13|-
TGTGCCTCTAGACCGTCTGGCGGGACAGGGTCCACCTTC
CASRPSGGTGSTF
>TRBV28|TRBD2|TRBJ2-7|16|-
TGTGCCAGCAGTTTATCCCTAGCGGGCCTTTCCTACGAGCAGTACTTC
CASSLSLAGLSYEQYF
>TRBV9|-|TRBJ1-3|16|-
TGTGCCAGCAGCGAGGGGGGGAGCCTTTCCCGAAACACCATATATTTT
CASSEGGSLSRNTIYF
>TRBV15|TRBD1|TRBJ2-3|14|-
TGTGCCACCAGTTTGGACAGGGCGACAGATACGCAGTATTTT
CATSLDRATDTQYF
>TRBV7-9|TRBD2|TRBJ2-1|18|-
TGTGCCAGCAGCTTACGCCGGGGGGGCGGGAGACTAGTATGGGAGCAGTTCTTC
CASSLRRGGGRLVWEQFF
>TRBV28|-|TRBJ1-1|12|few
TGTGCCAGCAGCTATACAGGGCTACAAGCTTTCTTT
CASSYTGLQAFF
>TRBV5-6|-|TRBJ1-4|13|-
TGTGCCAGCAGCTTGGGGGCAGGGCAGAAACTGTTTTTT
CASSLGAGQKLFF
>TRBV14|TRBD2|TRBJ2-3|15|-
TGTGCCAGCAGCGTGGGACTAGCGGAGTGGAATACGCAGTATTTT
CASSVGLAEWNTQYF